Listed here are 28 T cell receptor beta chains from one sample, sequenced in a study of CDR3 diversity in severe acne. TCRdb itself ran the PCR reads through MiXCR, one entry per CDR3 protein. This table holds about 98,000 distinct CDR3 sequences, more than 45% found once. The sample taken for sequencing was blood. Receptor source: a male donor with acne.

This chain links TRBV20-1 with TRBJ2-7; 8 positions match TRBD1. This CDR3 has 14 residues. Germline V gives CDR1 DFQATT, CDR2 SNEGSKA (reference sequence). J was trimmed by 6 bases and V by 4 bases; bases with no gene match: 11. The CDR3 loop reads CSAIDRTGPGEQYF. DNA for the CDR3: TGCAGTGCTATAGACAGGACAGGGCCCGGCGAGCAGTACTTC.

The chain joins TRBV20-1 to TRBJ2-7; weak D call: TRBD1 (6 bases). Per germline, CDR1 DFQATT and CDR2 SNEGSKA (reference sequence). The CDR3 length is 12 residues. Between the trimmed V and J ends, which lost 6 bases and 3 bases, there was a span of 12 bases. The CDR3 sequence: CSAAVGGYEQYV. DNA for the CDR3: TGCAGTGCAGCAGTAGGGGGCTACGAGCAGTACGTC.

With regard to this clonotype: The junction does not match germline at one end; this may be a read error. The rearrangement links TRBV9 to TRBJ1-3; possibly TRBD1 for D (6 bases). Germline CDR1 SGDLS, CDR2 YYNGEE. The CDR3 totals 9 residues. The CDR3 bases are TGTGCCAGCAACCACAGGGCACGGTTT. It translates to CASNHRARF.

This clonotype has only a few counts. The genes are TRBV6-5 and TRBJ2-1; D could derive from TRBD1 or TRBD2 (5 bases each). The germline CDR1 and CDR2 sequences are MNHEY and SVGAGI. The CDR3 contains 13 residues. V was clipped by 8 bases and J by 4 bases, with 12 bases between them. CDR3 protein: CASARGGYNEQFF. Here the CDR3 DNA reads TGTGCCAGCGCGAGGGGTGGTTACAATGAGCAGTTCTTC.

The V and J genes are TRBV15 and TRBJ2-1, with 8 bases identical to TRBD2. Germline CDR1 and CDR2: LNHNV and YYDKDF (reference sequence). CDR3 size: 18 residues. Unmatched junction bases numbered 21, after V lost 5 bases and J lost 9 bases. The CDR3 DNA is TGTGCCACCAGCGCCCACCGTCCCCCGGGACTAGGCTCGGGTGAGCAGTTCTTC. Translating it yields CATSAHRPPGLGSGEQFF.

In its sample, this clonotype was seen many times. This chain joins TRBV7-3 and TRBJ2-7; TRBD2 matches 8 bases. This CDR3 has 13 residues. CDR1 and CDR2 (germline): SGHTA, FQGTGA. V was pared by 5 bases and J by 7 bases, with 7 bases of the junction left unmatched. The CDR3 DNA reads TGTGCCAGCAGCATAAGACTAGCGCATGAGCAGTACGTC. It yields the protein CASSIRLAHEQYV.

The rearrangement uses TRBV2 and TRBJ2-3, with 8 bases aligning to TRBD2. This CDR3 is 15 amino acids long. Germline V gene lookup returns CDR1 SNHLY and CDR2 FYNNEI. The V gene end was trimmed by 7 bases and the J gene end by 2 bases; junction bases not matched to a gene: 8. The CDR3 is CASTGAGAHTDTQYF. As DNA, the CDR3 is TGTGCCAGCACCGGAGCGGGAGCCCACACAGATACGCAGTATTTT. The variable domain in full, with the rest retrieved from reference TRBV2 and TRBJ2-3, is EPEVTQTPSHQVTQMGQEVILRCVPISNHLYFYWYRQILGQKVEFLVSFYNNEISEKSEIFDDQFSVERPDGSNFTLKIRSTKLEDSAMYFCASTGAGAHTDTQYFGPGTRLTVL.

On this clonotype: A much larger clonotype is one base distant, so this may be a read error. The CDR3 region has the DNA TGCAGTGCTAGTGAGTCCCCGAGAGGGACCCAGTACTTC. This gives the protein CSASESPRGTQYF. The chain is built from TRBV20-1 and TRBJ2-5; D unresolved. V shed 3 bases and J shed 7 bases, with 15 bases lying between them. CDR1 and CDR2 from the germline V gene are DFQATT and SNEGSKA (reference sequence). CDR3 size: 13 residues.

V usage is TRBV6-2 or TRBV6-3 and J usage is TRBJ2-2, with 10 bases that match TRBD2. The CDR3 extends over 15 amino acids. The germline CDR1 and CDR2 sequences are MNHEY and SVGEGT. The J segment lost 4 bases and the V segment lost 2 bases, leaving 1 base of the junction unmatched. CDR3 protein: CASSYSGGATGELFF. For the CDR3, the DNA is TGTGCCAGCAGTTACAGCGGGGGGGCCACCGGGGAGCTGTTTTTT.

This clonotype has a handful of counts. The V call is TRBV29-1, the J call TRBJ2-3; 8 bases agree with TRBD2. This CDR3 region has 14 residues. Germline V lookup: CDR1 SQVTM, CDR2 ANQGSEA. The V segment lost 8 bases and the J segment 0 bases; nucleotides outside the gene matches: 7. The CDR3 DNA sequence: TGCAGCAGTGAGAGCGGGAGCAGCACAGATACGCAGTATTTT. This codes for CSSESGSSTDTQYF.

This clonotype was detected ten times or more. The chain is built from TRBV9 and TRBJ2-2; 7 nucleotides line up with TRBD1. The CDR3 contains 16 residues. Germline loops: CDR1 SGDLS, CDR2 YYNGEE. V lost 4 bases, J lost 0 bases, and 6 bases stayed unmatched. Here the CDR3 DNA reads TGTGCCAGCAGCAATTGGGGACAGCCGAACACCGGGGAGCTGTTTTTT. It codes for CASSNWGQPNTGELFF.

The V call is TRBV2, the J call TRBJ1-1; D ambiguous. Germline CDR1 reads SNHLY; CDR2 reads FYNNEI. The CDR3 spans 15 residues. The V and J ends lost 8 bases and 3 bases respectively, with 19 bases between them. The DNA for the CDR3 is TGTGCCAGCTTAGTACATAGCGACGGCGACACTGAAGCTTTCTTT. Translation: CASLVHSDGDTEAFF.

The rearrangement links TRBV19 to TRBJ1-5; D remains ambiguous. Germline CDR1 LNHDA, CDR2 SQIVND (reference sequence). This CDR3 contains 15 residues. The V end was cut by 0 bases, the J end by 3 bases, with 9 bases between. CDR3 in DNA: TGTGCCAGTAGTATAGATGCTACAAACAATCAGCCCCAGCATTTT. It is translated as CASSIDATNNQPQHF.

Within the sample, this clonotype is medium-sized. The rearrangement joins TRBV20-1 to TRBJ2-5; 7 positions agree with TRBD2. Germline-derived CDR1 and CDR2 are DFQATT and SNEGSKA (reference sequence). The CDR3 is made up of 14 amino acids. This CDR3 reads CRVADPGLEETQYF. The DNA for the CDR3 is TGCAGAGTGGCGGACCCAGGACTAGAAGAGACCCAGTACTTC.

The CDR3 nucleotides read TGTGCCACCAGCAGGGCCTTTGAAGGCCCAAGTAACTATGGCTACACCTTC. This codes for CATSRAFEGPSNYGYTF. The chain recombines TRBV15 with TRBJ1-2; D is unclear. V lost 3 bases and J 1 base, leaving 18 bases between the germline ends. The CDR3 covers 17 residues. Germline assignment: CDR1 LNHNV and CDR2 YYDKDF (reference sequence).

The rearrangement joins TRBV14 to TRBJ2-5; possibly TRBD1 or TRBD2 for D (6 bases each). The J call may be faulty, since TRBJ2-1 better matches the DNA end. This CDR3 has 16 amino acids. Per the germline V gene, CDR1 is SGHDN and CDR2 is FVKESK. CDR3 protein: CASSQDRGPPYNEQFF. CDR3 in DNA: TGTGCCAGCAGCCAAGATCGGGGGCCTCCCTACAATGAGCAGTTCTTC.

This rearrangement joins TRBV24-1 to TRBJ2-5; D is perhaps TRBD1 or TRBD2 (5 bases each). The CDR3 spans 14 residues. Germline V gene lookup returns CDR1 KGHDR and CDR2 SFDVKD. V lost 4 bases to trimming and J lost 4 bases, with 12 bases between them. The CDR3 DNA is TGTGCCACCAGTGACCGGGACCTAGGAGAGACCCAGTACTTC. This gives the protein CATSDRDLGETQYF.

CDR3 amino acids: CSIRDGGTQYF. The DNA for the CDR3 is TGCAGCATTCGGGATGGGGGGACCCAGTACTTC. The chain links TRBV29-1 to TRBJ2-5; the D call may be TRBD1 or TRBD2 (5 bases each). Germline values: CDR1 SQVTM, CDR2 ANQGSEA. Trimming cost V 8 bases and J 7 bases, with 14 bases left between them. The CDR3 loop spans 11 amino acids. The whole variable domain, remainder taken from reference TRBV29-1 and TRBJ2-5, is SAVISQKPSRDICQRGTSLTIQCQVDSQVTMMFWYRQQPGQSLTLIATANQGSEATYESGFVIDKFPISRPNLTFSTLTVSNMSPEDSSIYLCSIRDGGTQYFGPGTRLLVL.

This clonotype was recorded a few times. This chain links TRBV7-9 with TRBJ1-4; 10 bases are shared with TRBD1. Germline assignment: CDR1 SEHNR and CDR2 FQNEAQ (reference sequence). The ends lost 6 bases at V and 8 bases at J; junction bases unmatched: 12. The CDR3 is 16 residues long. CDR3 DNA sequence: TGTGCCAGCAGTATGCCCGGGACAGGGGCTCTGGAAAAACTGTTTTTT. It translates to CASSMPGTGALEKLFF. The full variable domain, rest sourced from reference TRBV7-9 and TRBJ1-4, is DTGVSQNPRHKITKRGQNVTFRCDPISEHNRLYWYRQTLGQGPEFLTYFQNEAQLEKSRLLSDRFSAERPKGSFSTLEIQRTEQGDSAMYLCASSMPGTGALEKLFFGSGTQLSVL.

This chain connects TRBV5-8 to TRBJ1-1; D uncertain. Germline CDR1 and CDR2: SGHTS and YDEGEE. V was shortened by 2 bases and J by 0 bases, with 11 bases between the two germline ends. The CDR3 has 15 amino acids. This chain's CDR3 is CASSLGPPLNTEAFF. The DNA of the CDR3 is TGTGCCAGCAGCTTAGGCCCCCCTCTGAACACTGAAGCTTTCTTT. The whole variable domain, filled in from reference TRBV5-8 and TRBJ1-1, reads EAGVTQSPTHLIKTRGQQATLRCSPISGHTSVYWYQQALGLGLQFLLWYDEGEERNRGNFPPRFSGRQFPNYSSELNVNALELEDSALYLCASSLGPPLNTEAFFGQGTRLTVV.

Here the CDR3 DNA reads TGTGCCAGCAGCAGACAGGGGGTTCTTGGAAACACCATATATTTT. Its translation is CASSRQGVLGNTIYF. This rearrangement joins TRBV9 to TRBJ1-3; 9 nucleotides line up with TRBD1. The CDR3 loop spans 15 amino acids. Germline lookup yields CDR1 SGDLS and CDR2 YYNGEE. The trim removed 4 bases at V and 3 bases at J, leaving 5 bases unmatched.

This chain links TRBV4-1 with TRBJ2-3; no firm D call. This CDR3 is 14 amino acids long. The V gene lost 5 bases and the J gene lost 0 bases, with 9 bases spanning the gap. From germline, CDR1 is MGHRA and CDR2 YSYEKL. The CDR3 DNA sequence: TGCGCCAGCAGCTCAGGTCAAAGCACAGATACGCAGTATTTT. Protein product: CASSSGQSTDTQYF.

This chain connects TRBV3-1 to TRBJ1-5; 7 positions match TRBD1. Trimming at V came to 1 base and at J to 7 bases, leaving 4 bases not matched to a gene. The CDR3 extends over 14 amino acids. Germline-derived CDR1 and CDR2 are LGHDT and YNNKEL (reference sequence). CDR3 protein: CASSQGTGGQPQHF. As DNA, the CDR3 is TGTGCCAGCAGCCAAGGGACAGGCGGACAGCCCCAGCATTTT.

In its sample, this clonotype ranks as medium-sized. The chain links TRBV29-1 to TRBJ2-1; 12 bases line up with TRBD2. The V and J ends lost 5 bases and 5 bases, in that order; junction bases with no gene match: 10. Germline loops: CDR1 SQVTM, CDR2 ANQGSEA. The CDR3 is made up of 16 amino acids. CDR3 amino acids: CSVTRLAGVTDNEQFF. In DNA form, the CDR3 reads TGCAGCGTTACGAGACTAGCGGGAGTCACCGACAATGAGCAGTTCTTC.

This clonotype turned up a few times. The rearrangement links TRBV19 to TRBJ2-7; D is unresolved. This CDR3 has 13 residues. Germline lookup yields CDR1 LNHDA and CDR2 SQIVND (reference sequence). Trimming left V 8 bases short and J 8 bases short, with 19 bases between. CDR3 coding DNA: TGTGCCAGTGGTAATTCCAGGACGGTCAAGCAGTACTTC. This gives the protein CASGNSRTVKQYF.

Turning to this clonotype: A much more abundant neighbour one base away suggests this may be a read error. The chain combines TRBV7-3 with TRBJ2-7; D is unresolved. The CDR3 consists of 16 residues. Looked up from germline, CDR1 is SGHTA and CDR2 is FQGTGA. Trimming took off 5 bases at V and 1 base at J, with 18 bases between the two ends. This chain's CDR3 is CASSARRSRKSYEQYF. CDR3 coding DNA: TGTGCCAGCAGCGCCCGAAGGAGCCGAAAATCCTACGAGCAGTACTTC.

The rearrangement uses TRBV24-1 and TRBJ2-5; a possible D gene is TRBD2 (6 bases). The V end lost 2 bases, the J end lost 4 bases, and 10 bases lay between the germline ends. Germline V gene sequence: CDR1 KGHDR, CDR2 SFDVKD. The CDR3 loop spans 14 amino acids. The CDR3 nucleotides are TGTGCCACCAGTGATTCATACGGGAGAGAGACCCAGTACTTC. Residues: CATSDSYGRETQYF.

This clonotype was detected many times. The chain recombines TRBV29-1 with TRBJ2-1; D call uncertain. The germline V and J ends were trimmed by 5 bases and 0 bases, with 2 bases remaining between them. Per the germline V gene, CDR1 is SQVTM and CDR2 is ANQGSEA. The CDR3 totals 11 residues. The CDR3: CSVSSYNEQFF. DNA of the CDR3: TGCAGCGTTTCCTCCTACAATGAGCAGTTCTTC.